This passage covers 2 T cell receptor beta chains from one sample sequenced in a study of T cell changes during pregnancy in multiple sclerosis. Libraries were prepared by immunoSEQ multiplex PCR; TCRdb keeps only in-frame clonotypes and omits some of them. This sample has more than 90,000 clones, with approximately 92% found just once. This sample comprised peripheral blood, obtained after pregnancy. Receptor source: a female donor with multiple sclerosis, enrolled in a pregnancy study.

The rearrangement uses TRBV9 and TRBJ2-3; possible D gene TRBD2, 5 bases. The CDR3 extends over 13 amino acids. The germline V gene encodes CDR1 SGDLS and CDR2 YYNGEE. Trimming took off 0 bases at V and 6 bases at J, with 8 bases between the two ends. The CDR3 DNA is TGTGCCAGCAGCGTAGGGCCGGGGGATACGCAGTATTTT. Translation gives CASSVGPGDTQYF.

The chain is built from TRBV5-1 and TRBJ2-1; D gene uncertain. The CDR3 length is 16 residues. Germline-derived CDR1 and CDR2 are SGHRS and YFSETQ. Trimming removed 0 bases from V and 6 bases from J, with 16 bases in between. CDR3 amino acids: CASSLAVNTRGNEQFF. CDR3 sequence (DNA): TGCGCCAGCAGCTTGGCCGTCAACACCCGAGGCAATGAGCAGTTCTTC.